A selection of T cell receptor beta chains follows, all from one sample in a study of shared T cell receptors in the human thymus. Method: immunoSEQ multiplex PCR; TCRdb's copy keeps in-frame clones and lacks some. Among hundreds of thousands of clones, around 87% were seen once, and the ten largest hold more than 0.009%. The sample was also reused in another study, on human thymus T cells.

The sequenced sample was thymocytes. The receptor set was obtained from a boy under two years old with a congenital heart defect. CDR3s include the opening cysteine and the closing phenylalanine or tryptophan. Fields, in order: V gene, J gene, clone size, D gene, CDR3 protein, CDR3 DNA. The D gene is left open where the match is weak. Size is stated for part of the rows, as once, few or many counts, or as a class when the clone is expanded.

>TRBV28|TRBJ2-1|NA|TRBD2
CASTLLAGGVDEQFF
TGTGCCAGCACCCTACTAGCGGGAGGCGTGGATGAGCAGTTCTTC
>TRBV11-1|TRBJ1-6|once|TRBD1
CASSSGTGGPPLHF
TGTGCCAGCAGCTCCGGGACAGGGGGTCCACCCCTCCACTTT
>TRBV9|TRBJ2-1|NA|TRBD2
CASSNPSGGALNEQFF
TGTGCCAGCAGCAACCCTAGCGGGGGGGCCTTGAATGAGCAGTTCTTC
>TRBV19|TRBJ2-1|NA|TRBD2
CASSRIPGERGGHNEQFF
TGTGCCAGTAGTAGAATCCCAGGGGAGCGGGGGGGCCACAATGAGCAGTTCTTC
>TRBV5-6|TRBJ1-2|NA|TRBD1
CASSLVGDRGNYGYTF
TGTGCCAGCAGCTTGGTAGGGGACAGGGGGAACTATGGCTACACCTTC
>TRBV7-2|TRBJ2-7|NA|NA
CASSPTTPDRFVAYEQYF
TGTGCCAGCAGCCCAACGACCCCTGACAGGTTTGTTGCCTACGAGCAGTACTTC
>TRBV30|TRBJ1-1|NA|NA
CAWSGAGDDTEAFF
TGTGCCTGGAGTGGGGCAGGGGACGACACTGAAGCTTTCTTT
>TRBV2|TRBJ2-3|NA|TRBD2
CASRPFPLAGGDTDTQYF
TGTGCCAGCAGACCTTTCCCATTAGCGGGGGGGGACACAGATACGCAGTATTTT
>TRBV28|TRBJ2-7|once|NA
CASSAPTEIHSYEQYF
TGTGCCAGCAGCGCACCGACAGAGATCCACTCCTACGAGCAGTACTTC
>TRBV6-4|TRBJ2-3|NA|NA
CASSRRGPAGSDTQYF
TGTGCCAGCAGCCGACGTGGGCCGGCTGGCTCAGATACGCAGTATTTT
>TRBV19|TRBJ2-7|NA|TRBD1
CASSPGTDKYEQYF
TGTGCCAGTAGTCCCGGGACAGACAAATACGAGCAGTACTTC
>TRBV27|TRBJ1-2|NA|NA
CASSLAGYGYTF
TGTGCCAGCAGTTTAGCAGGGTATGGCTACACCTTC
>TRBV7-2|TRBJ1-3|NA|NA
CASSLSGGTGNTIYF
TGTGCCAGCAGCTTGTCGGGGGGGACTGGAAACACCATATATTTT
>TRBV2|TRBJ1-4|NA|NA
CASSERRQANEKLFF
TGTGCCAGCAGTGAACGCAGGCAAGCTAATGAAAAACTGTTTTTT
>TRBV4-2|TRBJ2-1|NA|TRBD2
CASSHDARGGPHEQFF
TGTGCCAGCAGCCATGACGCTCGCGGGGGGCCTCATGAGCAGTTCTTC
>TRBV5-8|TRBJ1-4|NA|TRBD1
CASSAVGDRNEKLFF
TGTGCCAGCAGCGCGGTGGGGGACAGGAACGAAAAACTGTTTTTT
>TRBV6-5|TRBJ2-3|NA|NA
CASSPGPVTDTQYF
TGTGCCAGCAGCCCAGGCCCGGTGACAGATACGCAGTATTTT
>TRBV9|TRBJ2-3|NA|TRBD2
CASSVSGRVAGGRTDTQYF
TGTGCCAGCAGCGTATCCGGGAGAGTAGCGGGGGGCCGCACAGATACGCAGTATTTT
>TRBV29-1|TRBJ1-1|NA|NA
CSVEAEGSNTEAFF
TGCAGCGTTGAAGCGGAGGGCTCGAACACTGAAGCTTTCTTT
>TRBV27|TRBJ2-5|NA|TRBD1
CASSLKYRGGYQETQYF
TGTGCCAGCAGCTTAAAATACAGGGGTGGGTACCAGGAGACCCAGTACTTC
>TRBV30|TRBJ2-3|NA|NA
CAWSVSRGSVDTQYF
TGTGCCTGGAGTGTGAGTAGAGGGAGCGTGGATACGCAGTATTTT
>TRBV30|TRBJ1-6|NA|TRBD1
CAWSVLQGGKLLSYNSPLHF
TGTGCCTGGAGTGTACTCCAGGGGGGCAAACTTTTATCCTATAATTCACCCCTCCACTTT
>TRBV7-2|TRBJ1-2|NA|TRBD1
CASSLDRGGNYGYTF
TGTGCCAGCAGCTTAGACAGGGGAGGTAACTATGGCTACACCTTC
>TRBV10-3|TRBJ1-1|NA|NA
CAIKAAGTEAFF
TGTGCCATCAAGGCGGCGGGCACTGAAGCTTTCTTT
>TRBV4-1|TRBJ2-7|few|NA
CASSQEGRALYEQYF
TGCGCCAGCAGCCAAGAGGGCAGGGCCCTCTACGAGCAGTACTTC
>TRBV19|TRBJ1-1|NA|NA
CASSIGDLWDTEAFF
TGTGCCAGTAGTATCGGAGATCTGTGGGACACTGAAGCTTTCTTT
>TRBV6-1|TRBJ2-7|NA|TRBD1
CASSRRGRASYEQYF
TGTGCCAGCAGCCGAAGGGGGCGCGCCTCCTACGAGCAGTACTTC
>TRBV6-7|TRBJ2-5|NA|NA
CASSHRVRHLQETQYF
TGTGCCAGCAGTCACAGGGTCCGTCACCTCCAAGAGACCCAGTACTTC
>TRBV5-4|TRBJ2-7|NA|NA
CASSAGAYEQYF
TGTGCCAGCAGCGCCGGGGCCTACGAGCAGTACTTC
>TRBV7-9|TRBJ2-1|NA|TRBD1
CASSLRPSGTVSNEQFF
TGTGCCAGCAGCCTCCGACCGTCCGGGACAGTGTCCAATGAGCAGTTCTTC
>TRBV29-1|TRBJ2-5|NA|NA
CSVESRVVGTQYF
TGCAGCGTTGAAAGCAGGGTGGTTGGGACCCAGTACTTC
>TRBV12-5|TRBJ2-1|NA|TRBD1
CASVPGQAFNEQFF
TGTGCTAGTGTACCGGGACAGGCCTTCAATGAGCAGTTCTTC
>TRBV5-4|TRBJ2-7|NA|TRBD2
CASSSTSGVHEQYF
TGTGCCAGCAGCTCGACTAGCGGGGTCCACGAGCAGTACTTC
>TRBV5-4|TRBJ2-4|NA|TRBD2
CASSSGGVRDKLGRGDF
TGTGCCAGCAGCTCCGGGGGGGTGAGGGATAAACTTGGGAGAGGGGACTTC
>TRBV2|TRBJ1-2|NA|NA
CASSDSPKRGYTF
TGTGCCAGCAGTGACAGTCCTAAGAGGGGCTACACCTTC
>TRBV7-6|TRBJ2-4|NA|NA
CASSLFAGASGIQYF
TGTGCCAGCAGCTTATTTGCGGGGGCTTCGGGCATTCAGTACTTC
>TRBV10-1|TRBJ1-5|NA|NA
CASSELGAGQPQHF
TGCGCCAGCAGTGAGCTGGGGGCAGGTCAGCCCCAGCATTTT
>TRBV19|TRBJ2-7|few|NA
CASKMRVSSYEQYF
TGTGCCAGTAAAATGAGGGTCTCCTCCTACGAGCAGTACTTC
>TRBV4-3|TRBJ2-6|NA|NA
CASSQERVSSGANVLTF
TGCGCCAGCAGCCAAGAACGGGTAAGCTCTGGGGCCAACGTCCTGACTTTC
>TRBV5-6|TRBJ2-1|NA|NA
CASSSRQSPYNEQFF
TGTGCCAGCAGCTCTCGACAGTCGCCCTACAATGAGCAGTTCTTC
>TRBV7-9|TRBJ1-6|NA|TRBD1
CASSLVGQIDSPLHF
TGTGCCAGCAGCTTAGTGGGACAGATCGATTCACCCCTCCACTTT
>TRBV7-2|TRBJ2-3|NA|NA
CASSLGLRGPEATDTQYF
TGTGCCAGCAGCTTAGGGTTGCGGGGGCCCGAGGCCACAGATACGCAGTATTTT
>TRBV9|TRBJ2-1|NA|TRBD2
CASSPGRAGEQFF
TGTGCCAGCAGCCCCGGGCGAGCGGGAGAACAGTTCTTC
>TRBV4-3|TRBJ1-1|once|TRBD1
CASSHRKGQEAFF
TGCGCCAGCAGCCACCGTAAGGGACAGGAAGCTTTCTTT
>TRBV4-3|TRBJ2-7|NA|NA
CASSVSGAVGSYEQYF
TGCGCCAGCAGTGTGTCGGGAGCCGTCGGCTCCTACGAGCAGTACTTC
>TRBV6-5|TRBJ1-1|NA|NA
CASSPSPTEDTEAFF
TGTGCCAGCAGCCCCAGCCCAACTGAGGACACTGAAGCTTTCTTT
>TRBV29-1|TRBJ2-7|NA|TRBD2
CSVEDPLLTSGRASHEQYF
TGCAGCGTTGAAGATCCCCTCCTTACTAGCGGGAGGGCCTCTCACGAGCAGTACTTC
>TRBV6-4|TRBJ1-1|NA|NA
CASSDGTKNTEAFF
TGTGCCAGCAGTGACGGGACAAAAAACACTGAAGCTTTCTTT
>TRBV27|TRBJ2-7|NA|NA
CASSPPPGLAYEQYF
TGTGCCAGCAGTCCCCCCCCAGGTCTTGCCTACGAGCAGTACTTC
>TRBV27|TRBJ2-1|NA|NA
CASSPRPYQWEPYNEQFF
TGTGCCAGCAGTCCGCGCCCTTATCAGTGGGAGCCCTACAATGAGCAGTTCTTC
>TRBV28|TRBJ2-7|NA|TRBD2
CASSLRLASGEQYF
TGTGCCAGCAGTTTAAGACTAGCCAGCGGCGAGCAGTACTTC
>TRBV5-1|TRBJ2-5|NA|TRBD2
CASSFAPHSREEETQYF
TGCGCCAGCAGCTTTGCCCCTCATTCACGGGAGGAGGAGACCCAGTACTTC
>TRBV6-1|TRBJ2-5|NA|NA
CASLFLQSGRETQYF
TGTGCCAGCTTGTTCCTACAAAGCGGTCGGGAGACCCAGTACTTC
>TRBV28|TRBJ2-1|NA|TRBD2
CASSSPGTSGNNEQFF
TGTGCCAGCAGTTCCCCCGGGACTAGCGGAAACAATGAGCAGTTCTTC